A selection of T cell receptor beta chains follows, all from one sample in a study of cytomegalovirus exposure and HLA in healthy donors. The data were produced by immunoSEQ multiplex PCR, yet TCRdb's version contains in-frame clones alone and is incomplete. The data contain about 110,000 clones, 82% of them singletons. Sequenced material: PBMCs. Every receptor here comes from a man younger than 40 in good health and CMV-seropositive. The CDR3 runs from the conserved cysteine through the conserved F or W. D genes are given only for firm matches. Clone sizes are given selectively: once, few, many, or a class where the clone is expanded.

v_call: TRBV4-1; clone_size: NA; j_call: TRBJ2-1; d_call: TRBD2; cdr3_nt: TGCGCCAGCAGCCAAGGACGGCTGGGGGGGGAGCGAGTCAATGAGCAGTTCTTC; cdr3_aa: CASSQGRLGGERVNEQFF
v_call: TRBV5-1; clone_size: NA; j_call: TRBJ1-3; d_call: TRBD1; cdr3_nt: TGCGCCAGCAGCTTGGAGACAGGGACTGGAAACACCATATATTTT; cdr3_aa: CASSLETGTGNTIYF
v_call: TRBV6-1; clone_size: once; j_call: TRBJ1-5; d_call: NA; cdr3_nt: TGTGCCAGCAGCCAAGCTGTTAGCAATCAGCCCCAGCATTTT; cdr3_aa: CASSQAVSNQPQHF
v_call: TRBV5-1; clone_size: NA; j_call: TRBJ2-2; d_call: TRBD2; cdr3_nt: TGCGCCAGCAGACTAGCGGGGGCGAACACCGGGGAGCTGTTTTTT; cdr3_aa: CASRLAGANTGELFF
v_call: TRBV6-5; clone_size: NA; j_call: TRBJ1-6; d_call: NA; cdr3_nt: TGTGCCAGCAGTGAGACACGGTTCACCCTCCACTTT; cdr3_aa: CASSETRFTLHF
v_call: TRBV5-6; clone_size: few; j_call: TRBJ2-7; d_call: NA; cdr3_nt: TGTGCCAGCAGCTTACATAACGAGCAGTACTTC; cdr3_aa: CASSLHNEQYF
v_call: TRBV4-1; clone_size: once; j_call: TRBJ1-6; d_call: TRBD1; cdr3_nt: TGCGCCAGCAGCCAGACAGGGCGGAATTCACCCCTCCACTTT; cdr3_aa: CASSQTGRNSPLHF
v_call: TRBV5-1; clone_size: NA; j_call: TRBJ1-1; d_call: NA; cdr3_nt: TGCGCCAGCAGCTTGCAGGGGAACATGAACACTGAAGCTTTCTTT; cdr3_aa: CASSLQGNMNTEAFF
v_call: TRBV7-8; clone_size: NA; j_call: TRBJ2-5; d_call: NA; cdr3_nt: TGTGCCAGCAGCTTAGGGTCAGGGCGGGAGACCCAGTACTTC; cdr3_aa: CASSLGSGRETQYF
v_call: TRBV19; clone_size: NA; j_call: TRBJ2-1; d_call: TRBD1; cdr3_nt: TGTGCCAGTAGTTCCGGGACAGGAATCAATGAGCAGTTCTTC; cdr3_aa: CASSSGTGINEQFF
v_call: TRBV5-1; clone_size: NA; j_call: TRBJ2-5; d_call: TRBD2; cdr3_nt: TGCGCCAGCAGCTGGACTAGCGGGGGCCGCGAGACCCAGTACTTC; cdr3_aa: CASSWTSGGRETQYF
v_call: TRBV10-3; clone_size: once; j_call: TRBJ2-7; d_call: NA; cdr3_nt: TGTGCCATCAGTCCCCGAGTCAGTGGAGCGGGACATCGTTTTTCCTACGAGCAGTACTTC; cdr3_aa: CAISPRVSGAGHRFSYEQYF
v_call: TRBV5-6; clone_size: NA; j_call: TRBJ2-5; d_call: TRBD2; cdr3_nt: TGTGCCAGCAGCCCCACCCCCATGACTAGCGGGCAAGAGACCCAGTACTTC; cdr3_aa: CASSPTPMTSGQETQYF
v_call: TRBV7-9; clone_size: NA; j_call: TRBJ1-2; d_call: TRBD1; cdr3_nt: TGTGCCACCCCACCTCAGGGGGCCTCTAACTATGGCTACACCTTC; cdr3_aa: CATPPQGASNYGYTF
v_call: TRBV10-3; clone_size: few; j_call: TRBJ1-2; d_call: NA; cdr3_nt: TGTGCCATCAGTGCCGACAGCCCCCGAGGCTACACCTTC; cdr3_aa: CAISADSPRGYTF
v_call: TRBV5-1; clone_size: few; j_call: TRBJ1-6; d_call: NA; cdr3_nt: TGCGCCAGCAGCTTGAACCAGGGTAATTCACCCCTCCACTTT; cdr3_aa: CASSLNQGNSPLHF
v_call: TRBV19; clone_size: NA; j_call: TRBJ2-7; d_call: TRBD1; cdr3_nt: TGTGCCAGTAGTTCCGGCCGGGACAGGGATTCCTTCTACGAGCAGTACTTC; cdr3_aa: CASSSGRDRDSFYEQYF
v_call: TRBV5-6; clone_size: NA; j_call: TRBJ2-2; d_call: TRBD1; cdr3_nt: TGTGCCAGCAGCCCCCAGTCAGGGGGCTATCACGGGGAGCTGTTTTTT; cdr3_aa: CASSPQSGGYHGELFF
v_call: TRBV19; clone_size: NA; j_call: TRBJ2-5; d_call: TRBD1; cdr3_nt: TGTGCCAGTACCCTAAGGACAGGGGGCCGGGAGACCCAGTACTTC; cdr3_aa: CASTLRTGGRETQYF
v_call: TRBV10-2; clone_size: NA; j_call: TRBJ1-3; d_call: NA; cdr3_nt: TGCGCCAGCAGTGAGTCAGCCGGGTATGAAAACACCATATATTTT; cdr3_aa: CASSESAGYENTIYF
v_call: TRBV30; clone_size: NA; j_call: TRBJ1-5; d_call: TRBD1; cdr3_nt: TGTGCCTGGGACAGGGGTATCGGCAATCAGCCCCAGCATTTT; cdr3_aa: CAWDRGIGNQPQHF
v_call: TRBV6-1; clone_size: NA; j_call: TRBJ2-7; d_call: TRBD1; cdr3_nt: TGTGCCAGCAGCGATTACAGGGGATTCGGTTACGAGCAGTACTTC; cdr3_aa: CASSDYRGFGYEQYF
v_call: TRBV7-2; clone_size: few; j_call: TRBJ1-2; d_call: NA; cdr3_nt: TGTGCCAGCAGCCAACGTACCGGGTCCCTACTCACGGGGGGCTACACCTTC; cdr3_aa: CASSQRTGSLLTGGYTF
v_call: TRBV28; clone_size: once; j_call: TRBJ1-2; d_call: TRBD1; cdr3_nt: TGTGCCAGCAGTTCGACAGGGGGCGCACTGGGCTACACCTTC; cdr3_aa: CASSSTGGALGYTF
v_call: TRBV23-1; clone_size: NA; j_call: TRBJ2-1; d_call: TRBD2; cdr3_nt: TGCGCCAGCAGTCCTCAGCCCTCTAGCGGGGGGCGTAATGAGCAGTTCTTC; cdr3_aa: CASSPQPSSGGRNEQFF